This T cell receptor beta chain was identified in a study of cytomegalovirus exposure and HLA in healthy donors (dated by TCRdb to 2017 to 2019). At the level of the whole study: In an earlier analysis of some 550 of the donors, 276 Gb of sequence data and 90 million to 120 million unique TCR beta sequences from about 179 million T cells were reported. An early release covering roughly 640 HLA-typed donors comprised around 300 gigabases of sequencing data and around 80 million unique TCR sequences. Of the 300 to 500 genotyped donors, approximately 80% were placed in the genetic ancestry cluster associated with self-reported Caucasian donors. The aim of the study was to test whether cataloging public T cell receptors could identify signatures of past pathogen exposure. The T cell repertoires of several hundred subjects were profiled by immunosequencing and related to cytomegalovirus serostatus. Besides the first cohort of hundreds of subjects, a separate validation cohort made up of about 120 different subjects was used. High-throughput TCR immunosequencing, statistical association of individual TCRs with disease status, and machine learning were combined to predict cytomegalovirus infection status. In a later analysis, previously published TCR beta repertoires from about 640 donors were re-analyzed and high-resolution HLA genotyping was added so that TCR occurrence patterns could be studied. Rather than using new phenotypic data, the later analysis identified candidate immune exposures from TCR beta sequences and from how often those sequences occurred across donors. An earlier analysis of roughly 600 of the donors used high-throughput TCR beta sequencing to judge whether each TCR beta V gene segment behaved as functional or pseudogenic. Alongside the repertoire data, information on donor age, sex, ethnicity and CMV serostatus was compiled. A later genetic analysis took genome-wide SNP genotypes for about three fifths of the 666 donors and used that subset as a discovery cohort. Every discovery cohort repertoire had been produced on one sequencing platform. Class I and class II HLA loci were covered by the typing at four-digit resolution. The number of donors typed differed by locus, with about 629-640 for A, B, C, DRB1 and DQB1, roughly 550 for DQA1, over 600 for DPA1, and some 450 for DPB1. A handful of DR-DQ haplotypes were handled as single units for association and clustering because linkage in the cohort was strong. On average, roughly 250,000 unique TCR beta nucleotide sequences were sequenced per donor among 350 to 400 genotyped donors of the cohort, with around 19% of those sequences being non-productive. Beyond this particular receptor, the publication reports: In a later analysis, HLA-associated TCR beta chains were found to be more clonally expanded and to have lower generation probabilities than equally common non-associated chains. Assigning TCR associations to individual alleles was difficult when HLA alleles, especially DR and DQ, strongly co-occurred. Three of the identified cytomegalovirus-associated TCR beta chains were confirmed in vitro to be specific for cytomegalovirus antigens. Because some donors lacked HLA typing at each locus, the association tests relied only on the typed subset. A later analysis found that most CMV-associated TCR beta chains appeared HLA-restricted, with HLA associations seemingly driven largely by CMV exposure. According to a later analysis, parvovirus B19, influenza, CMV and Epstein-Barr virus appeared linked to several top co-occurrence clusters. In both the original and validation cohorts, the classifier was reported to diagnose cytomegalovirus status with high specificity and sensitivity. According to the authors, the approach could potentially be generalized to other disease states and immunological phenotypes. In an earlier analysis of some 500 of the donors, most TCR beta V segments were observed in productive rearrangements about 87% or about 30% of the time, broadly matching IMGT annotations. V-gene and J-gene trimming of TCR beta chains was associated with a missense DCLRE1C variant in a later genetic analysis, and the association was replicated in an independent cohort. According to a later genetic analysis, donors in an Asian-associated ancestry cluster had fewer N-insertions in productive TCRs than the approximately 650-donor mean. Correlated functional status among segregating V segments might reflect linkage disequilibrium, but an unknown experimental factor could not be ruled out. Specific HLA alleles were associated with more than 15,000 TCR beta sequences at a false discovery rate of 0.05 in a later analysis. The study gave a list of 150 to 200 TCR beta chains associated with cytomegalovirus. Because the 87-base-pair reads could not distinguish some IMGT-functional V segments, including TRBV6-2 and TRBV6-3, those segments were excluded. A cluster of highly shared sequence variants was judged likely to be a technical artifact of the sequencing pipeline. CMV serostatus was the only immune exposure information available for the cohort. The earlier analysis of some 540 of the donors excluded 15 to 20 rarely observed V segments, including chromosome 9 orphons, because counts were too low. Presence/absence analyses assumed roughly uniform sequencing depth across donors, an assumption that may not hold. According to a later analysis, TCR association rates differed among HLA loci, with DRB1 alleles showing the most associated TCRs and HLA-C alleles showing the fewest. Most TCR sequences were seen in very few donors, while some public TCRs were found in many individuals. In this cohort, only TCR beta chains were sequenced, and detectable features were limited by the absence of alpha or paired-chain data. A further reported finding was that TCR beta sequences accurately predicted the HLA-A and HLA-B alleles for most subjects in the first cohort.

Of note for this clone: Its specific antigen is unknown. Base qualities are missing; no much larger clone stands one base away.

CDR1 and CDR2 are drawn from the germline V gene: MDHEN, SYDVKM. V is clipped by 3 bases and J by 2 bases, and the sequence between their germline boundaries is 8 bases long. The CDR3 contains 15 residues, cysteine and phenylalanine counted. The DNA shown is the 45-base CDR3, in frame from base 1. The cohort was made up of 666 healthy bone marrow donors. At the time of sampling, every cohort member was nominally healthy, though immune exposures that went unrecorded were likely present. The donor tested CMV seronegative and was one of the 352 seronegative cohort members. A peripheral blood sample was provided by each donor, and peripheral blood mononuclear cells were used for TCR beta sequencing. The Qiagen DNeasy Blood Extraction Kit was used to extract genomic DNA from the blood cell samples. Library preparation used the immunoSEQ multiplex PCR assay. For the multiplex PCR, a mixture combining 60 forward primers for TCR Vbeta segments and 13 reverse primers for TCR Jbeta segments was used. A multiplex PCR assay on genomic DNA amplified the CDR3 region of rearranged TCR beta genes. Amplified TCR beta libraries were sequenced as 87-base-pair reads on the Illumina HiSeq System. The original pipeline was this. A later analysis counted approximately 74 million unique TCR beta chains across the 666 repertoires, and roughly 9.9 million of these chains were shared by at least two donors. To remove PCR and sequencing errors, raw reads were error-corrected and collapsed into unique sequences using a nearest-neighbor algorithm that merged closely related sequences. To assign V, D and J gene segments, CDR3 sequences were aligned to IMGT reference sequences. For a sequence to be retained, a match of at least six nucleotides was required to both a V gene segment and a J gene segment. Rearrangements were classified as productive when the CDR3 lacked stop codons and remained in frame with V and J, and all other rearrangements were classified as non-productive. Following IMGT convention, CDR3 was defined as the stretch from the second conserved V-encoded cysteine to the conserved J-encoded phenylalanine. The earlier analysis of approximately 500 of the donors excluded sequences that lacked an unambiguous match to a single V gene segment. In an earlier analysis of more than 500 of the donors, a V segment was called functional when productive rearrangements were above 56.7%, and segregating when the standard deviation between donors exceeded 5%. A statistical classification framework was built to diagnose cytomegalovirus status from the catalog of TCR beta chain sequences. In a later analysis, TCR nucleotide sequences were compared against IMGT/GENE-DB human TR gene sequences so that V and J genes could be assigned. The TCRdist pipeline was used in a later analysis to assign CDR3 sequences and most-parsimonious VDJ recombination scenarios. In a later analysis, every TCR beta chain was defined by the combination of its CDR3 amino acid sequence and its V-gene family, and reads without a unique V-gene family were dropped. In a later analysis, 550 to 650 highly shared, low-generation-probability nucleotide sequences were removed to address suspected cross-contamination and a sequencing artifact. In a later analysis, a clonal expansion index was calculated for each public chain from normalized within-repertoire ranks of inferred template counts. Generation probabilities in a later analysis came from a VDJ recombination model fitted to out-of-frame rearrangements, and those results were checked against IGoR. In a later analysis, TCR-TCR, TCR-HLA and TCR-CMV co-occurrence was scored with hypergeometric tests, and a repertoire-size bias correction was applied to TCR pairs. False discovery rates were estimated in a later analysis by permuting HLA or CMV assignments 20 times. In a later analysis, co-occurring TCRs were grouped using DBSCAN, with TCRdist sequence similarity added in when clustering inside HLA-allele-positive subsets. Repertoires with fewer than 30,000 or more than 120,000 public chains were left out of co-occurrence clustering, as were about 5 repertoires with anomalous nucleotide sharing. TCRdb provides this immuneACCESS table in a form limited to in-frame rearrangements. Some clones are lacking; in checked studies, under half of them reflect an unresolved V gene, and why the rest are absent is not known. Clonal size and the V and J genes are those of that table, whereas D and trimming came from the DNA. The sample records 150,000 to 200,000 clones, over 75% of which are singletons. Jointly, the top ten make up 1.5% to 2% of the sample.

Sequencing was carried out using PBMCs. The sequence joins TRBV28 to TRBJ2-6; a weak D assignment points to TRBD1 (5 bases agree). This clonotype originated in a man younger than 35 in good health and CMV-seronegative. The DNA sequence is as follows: TGTGCCAGCAGTTTGGTAGGGGCTGGGGCCAACGTCCTGACTTTC. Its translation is CASSLVGAGANVLTF. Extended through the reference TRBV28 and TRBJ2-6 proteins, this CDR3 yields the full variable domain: DVKVTQSSRYLVKRTGEKVFLECVQDMDHENMFWYRQDPGLGLRLIYFSYDVKMKEKGDIPEGYSVSREKKERFSLILESASTNQTSMYLCASSLVGAGANVLTFGAGSRLTVL.